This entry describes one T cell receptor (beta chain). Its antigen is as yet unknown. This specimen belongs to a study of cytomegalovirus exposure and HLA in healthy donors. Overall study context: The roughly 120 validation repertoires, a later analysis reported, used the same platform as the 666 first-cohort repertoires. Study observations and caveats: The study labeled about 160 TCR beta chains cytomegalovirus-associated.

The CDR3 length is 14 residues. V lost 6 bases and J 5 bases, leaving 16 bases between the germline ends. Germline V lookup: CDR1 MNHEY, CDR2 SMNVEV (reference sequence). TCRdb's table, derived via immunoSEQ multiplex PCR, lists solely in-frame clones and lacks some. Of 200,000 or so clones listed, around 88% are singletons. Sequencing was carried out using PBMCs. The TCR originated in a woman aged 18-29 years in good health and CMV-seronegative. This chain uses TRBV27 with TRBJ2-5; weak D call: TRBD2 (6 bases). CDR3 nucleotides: TGTGCCAGCAGCTCCGGGACTCGTAGGGAGACCCAGTACTTC. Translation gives CASSSGTRRETQYF.